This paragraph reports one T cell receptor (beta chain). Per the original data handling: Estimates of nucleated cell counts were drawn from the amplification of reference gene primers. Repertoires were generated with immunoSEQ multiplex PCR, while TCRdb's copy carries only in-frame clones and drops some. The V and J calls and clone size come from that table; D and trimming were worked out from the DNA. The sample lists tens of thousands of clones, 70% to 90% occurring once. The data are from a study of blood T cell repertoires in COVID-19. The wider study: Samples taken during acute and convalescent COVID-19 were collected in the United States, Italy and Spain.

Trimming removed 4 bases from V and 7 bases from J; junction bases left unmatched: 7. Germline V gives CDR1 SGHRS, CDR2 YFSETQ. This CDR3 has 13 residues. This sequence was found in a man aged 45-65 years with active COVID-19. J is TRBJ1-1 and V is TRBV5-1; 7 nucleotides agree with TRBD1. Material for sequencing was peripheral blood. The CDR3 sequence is CASSTGTALEAFF. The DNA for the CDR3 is TGCGCCAGCAGCACGGGGACAGCCCTTGAAGCTTTCTTT.